The rows below give T cell receptor beta chains drawn from one sample of a study of spatial heterogeneity in lung cancer. TCRdb reanalysed the 5' RACE reads using MiXCR and keeps one entry per CDR3 protein. The profile shows around 26,000 distinct CDR3 sequences, 6% to 7.5% of them singletons. This specimen was PBMCs, taken at surgery. The receptors were sampled from a male donor with early-stage non-small cell lung cancer. The conserved cysteine and the conserved F or W are not part of the CDR3 here. D genes are given only for firm matches. Only some rows state a clone size, as once, few, many or a class for expanded clones.

v_gene,d_gene,j_gene,abundance,CDR3aa
TRBV11-2,-,TRBJ2-4,medium-sized,ASSLPQGIKNIQY
TRBV14,-,TRBJ1-2,many,ASSRLERQDEYGYT
TRBV9,-,TRBJ2-1,many,ASSGTWTLSSYNEQF
TRBV27,-,TRBJ2-1,-,ASSLKGFSYNEQF
TRBV7-2,TRBD1,TRBJ1-6,many,ASSPILRQGWENSPLH
TRBV7-2,TRBD1,TRBJ1-1,many,ASSAGGRIAEAF
TRBV20-1,-,TRBJ2-1,-,SAIRRSSYNEQF
TRBV28,-,TRBJ1-6,-,ASSFGEPLH
TRBV20-1,TRBD2,TRBJ2-3,few,SAQTSGSLDTQY
TRBV10-3,-,TRBJ1-2,many,AIRVATNYGYT
TRBV7-2,-,TRBJ2-1,-,ASSLAVSSYNEQF
TRBV12-5,-,TRBJ2-7,many,ASAVWTGKALEQY
TRBV10-3,-,TRBJ2-3,few,AIRSTDTQY
TRBV28,TRBD1,TRBJ2-5,-,ASSLNGPGTAVETQY
TRBV28,-,TRBJ1-2,many,ASTPGIYYGYT
TRBV3-1,-,TRBJ1-3,few,ASSQRQLSSGNTIY
TRBV20-1,TRBD2,TRBJ2-7,many,SALQGVAGVAYEQY
TRBV7-2,-,TRBJ1-2,medium-sized,ASSLSPPGGYT
TRBV20-1,TRBD1,TRBJ1-1,few,SADRDGWTEAF
TRBV7-2,-,TRBJ1-2,many,ASSLALASGNT
TRBV6-5,-,TRBJ2-4,-,ASSYSIRSGTKNIQY
TRBV11-1,TRBD2,TRBJ2-5,few,ASSGYGTSYETQY
TRBV5-1,-,TRBJ2-7,many,ASGSGYEQY
TRBV25-1,-,TRBJ1-6,many,ASSGFRGNNSPLH
TRBV18,-,TRBJ2-5,few,ASSPQARETQY